This T cell receptor beta chain was sequenced in a study of T cells after yellow fever vaccination (dated by TCRdb to about 2019). For the wider study: The SMART-Seq v4 Ultra Low Input RNA kit was used to prepare libraries from fractions with low cell numbers. To follow T-cell clones before and after both primary and booster YFV17D yellow fever vaccination, bulk TCR alpha and beta repertoires underwent longitudinal sequencing. Two healthy male donors made up the cohort, one aged 18 to 30 years and the other aged 30 to 39 years. Blood samples were taken at several timepoints before and after primary and secondary immunization, and bulk PBMC replicates and cell subsets were isolated. Paper-wide results and their limitations: The study included only two donors, which limits how far the findings can be generalized. A small share of clonotypes occurred in both CD4 and CD8 compartments, likely arising from convergent recombination. FACS-sorted repertoires could contain abundant contaminating clonotypes from the bulk population, so computational filtering was required. The secondary T-cell response was weaker than the primary response but faster, peaking on day 5 instead of day 15. Most clones expanded after primary vaccination were re-detected after the booster (96% of CD4 and approximately 85% of CD8), suggesting broad memory maintenance.

Concerning this clonotype: There is no known antigen for this receptor. Base qualities were left out, and no much larger clone turns up one base away.

There are 13 amino acids in the CDR3, from cysteine to phenylalanine inclusive. Just CDR3 DNA is preserved here, 39 bases in frame from base 1. CDR1 and CDR2 (GTSNPN, SVGIG) derive from the germline V gene (reference sequence). Trimming takes 4 bases from V and 0 bases from J, and the germline ends sit 4 bases apart. The meaning of the sample's treatment or condition label: live attenuated yellow fever vaccine strain. At each blood-draw timepoint, two biological replicates of bulk PBMCs were collected. PBMCs were isolated from peripheral blood using a standard Ficoll-Paque protocol. TriZol was used to extract RNA from bulk PBMCs, from CD4 and CD8 fractions, and from dextramer-positive and dextramer-negative fractions. TCR cDNA was synthesized by 5'RACE template switching, through which a universal primer site and unique molecular identifiers were introduced. Priming for cDNA synthesis came from both the TCR alpha and TCR beta constant segments. Library amplification involved two PCR steps, and the second step added sample barcodes and sequencing adapters. Libraries were sequenced on Illumina HiSeq 2500 (2x100 bp) or NovaSeq (2x150 bp). As for how the authors treated the data: MIGEC was used to demultiplex reads and collapse the reads into UMI consensus sequences, and MiXCR was used for V(D)J alignment. Clonotypes responding to the vaccine were identified with edgeR on replicate PBMC samples, with the criteria of FDR below 0.01 and a log2 fold change above 5 up to day 15. CD4 or CD8 identity was assigned to each bulk clonotype according to whether the clonotype was present at higher abundance in the sequenced CD4 repertoire or the sequenced CD8 repertoire. TCRdb reran the public reads through fastp at Q25 and MiXCR, keeping productive beta chains. Merged by CDR3 protein, the rows form single entries marked with the most common genes and DNA. What appears here as the V and J calls and clone size reflects TCRdb's work, not the paper's. For this sample the table gives approximately 510,000 distinct CDR3 sequences, of which 21% were detected only once. The ten top clones hold about a sixth of the sample.

This specimen was PBMCs, taken approximately 22 days after the first yellow fever vaccination. Recombination connected TRBV30 to TRBJ2-6, with the D gene not confidently named. The receptor was derived from a man aged 18 to 29 who received the YFV17D yellow fever vaccine. CDR3 protein: CAWTDSGANVLTF. The bases are TGTGCCTGGACGGACTCTGGGGCCAACGTCCTGACTTTC.